This TCR beta chain was sequenced for a study of Ad26.COV2.S vaccination and SARS-CoV-2 variants. In the study overall: Within the COV1001 Ad26.COV2.S trial arm, the donor was enrolled.

Here immunoSEQ multiplex PCR was the method, and the copy in TCRdb shows in-frame clones only, minus some. The sample has about 480,000 clones, around nine tenths seen once; the top ten hold roughly 13%. Study observations and caveats: Vaccine recipients and placebo recipients showed similar non-spike TCR breadth.

Germline V CDR1 and CDR2: SGHNT, YYREEE (reference sequence). This CDR3 is 15 amino acids long. Trimming took off 0 bases at V and 0 bases at J, with 10 bases between the two ends. Treatment given: approximately 18 received Ad26.COV2.S at low or high dose, single or two shots; about 5 received placebo; per-sample allocation not given. The investigators took samples on day 63 after the first vaccine or placebo injection. Expression of Wuhan-strain SARS-CoV-2 spike came from the Ad26 vector that formed the vaccine. As to this clone: The target antigen is unknown.

The chain recombines TRBV5-4 with TRBJ2-7, with D unclear. The source was peripheral blood, collected in a trial of Ad26.COV2.S vaccine versus placebo. The clonotype was recovered from a person between 18 and 65 years old who received the Ad26.COV2.S COVID-19 vaccine or a placebo. CDR3 protein: CASSLGLVGSYEQYF. CDR3 sequence (DNA): TGTGCCAGCAGCTTGGGGCTAGTTGGCTCCTACGAGCAGTACTTC.